This T cell receptor (beta chain) was captured in a study of blood T cell repertoires in COVID-19. Generated by immunoSEQ multiplex PCR, the TCRdb table keeps only in-frame clones and is missing some. The sample yields about 310,000 clones, over 75% seen once. CDR3 length: 17 amino acids. CDR1 and CDR2 from the germline V gene are SGHNT and YYREEE (reference sequence). The ends lost 0 bases at V and 4 bases at J; junction bases unmatched: 10. What was sequenced was PBMCs or T cells enriched from blood (not recorded which). The V and J genes are TRBV5-4 and TRBJ1-2; 9 bases align to TRBD1. This clonotype was sampled from a man younger than 40 who had recovered from COVID-19. DNA for the CDR3: TGTGCCAGCAGCTTGGCTCGGGACAGGGTTGATCGCTATGGCTACACCTTC. Its protein is CASSLARDRVDRYGYTF.